The rows below give T cell receptor beta chains drawn from one sample of a study of blood T cell repertoires in COVID-19. Repertoires were generated with immunoSEQ multiplex PCR, while TCRdb's copy carries only in-frame clones and drops some. The sample comprises around 140,000 clones, approximately 81% of which are singletons, and about 7.5% rests with the top ten. The specimen sequenced was peripheral blood. Receptors originate from a human donor in a cohort sampled during active COVID-19. The CDR3 runs from the conserved cysteine through the conserved F or W. Fields, in order: J gene, V gene, clone size, D gene, CDR3 DNA, CDR3 protein. A D gene is named only where the DNA matches it firmly. A row's size may be missing; if present it is once, few, many or a size class.

J gene: TRBJ1-2
V gene: TRBV28
clone size: -
D gene: -
CDR3 DNA: TGTGCCAGCAGTTCACAGGGAAACCACTATGGCTACACCTTC
CDR3 protein: CASSSQGNHYGYTF

J gene: TRBJ2-7
V gene: TRBV27
clone size: -
D gene: TRBD1
CDR3 DNA: TGTGCCAGCAGTTTAGGCGGGACAGGGATCCACGAGCAGTACTTC
CDR3 protein: CASSLGGTGIHEQYF

J gene: TRBJ2-7
V gene: TRBV7-6
clone size: -
D gene: TRBD2
CDR3 DNA: TGTGCCAGCAGCCACGGCGGGGGAGGGGATTACGAGCAGTACTTC
CDR3 protein: CASSHGGGGDYEQYF

J gene: TRBJ1-1
V gene: TRBV18
clone size: -
D gene: TRBD1
CDR3 DNA: TGTGCCAGCTCACCCAGGACAGGGGACACTGAAGCTTTCTTT
CDR3 protein: CASSPRTGDTEAFF

J gene: TRBJ2-1
V gene: TRBV5-1
clone size: -
D gene: -
CDR3 DNA: TGCGCCAGCATGGCGGGCTCCTACAATGAGCAGTTCTTC
CDR3 protein: CASMAGSYNEQFF

J gene: TRBJ2-2
V gene: TRBV5-1
clone size: -
D gene: TRBD2
CDR3 DNA: TGCGCCAGCAGCGGCCCCCGGAGCGGGGGCTCAAACACCGGGGAGCTGTTTTTT
CDR3 protein: CASSGPRSGGSNTGELFF

J gene: TRBJ2-5
V gene: TRBV7-2
clone size: -
D gene: TRBD2
CDR3 DNA: TGTGCCAGCACCGAGCGTGGGACTAGCGTAGAGACCCAGTACTTC
CDR3 protein: CASTERGTSVETQYF

J gene: TRBJ1-1
V gene: TRBV4-1
clone size: -
D gene: -
CDR3 DNA: TGCGCCAGCAGCCAAGATCGGGGGGCAAGGCGTGGCTTT
CDR3 protein: CASSQDRGARRGF

J gene: TRBJ2-3
V gene: TRBV27
clone size: -
D gene: TRBD2
CDR3 DNA: TGTGCCAGCAGTGGGACTAGCGCAAATACGCAGTATTTT
CDR3 protein: CASSGTSANTQYF

J gene: TRBJ2-3
V gene: TRBV6-4
clone size: -
D gene: TRBD2
CDR3 DNA: TGTGCCAGCAGTGCCTTAGCGGGGGCTAGCACAGATACGCAGTATTTT
CDR3 protein: CASSALAGASTDTQYF

J gene: TRBJ1-2
V gene: TRBV18
clone size: -
D gene: -
CDR3 DNA: TGTGCCAGCTCACCGTTGGGCCAGGGCTATGGCTACACCTTC
CDR3 protein: CASSPLGQGYGYTF

J gene: TRBJ2-7
V gene: TRBV3-1/TRBV3-2
clone size: -
D gene: TRBD2
CDR3 DNA: TGTGCCAGCAGCCAAGGGGGGGAGGGCCGCACCGAGTCCCGCTACGAGCAGTACTTC
CDR3 protein: CASSQGGEGRTESRYEQYF

J gene: TRBJ2-1
V gene: TRBV19
clone size: -
D gene: TRBD2
CDR3 DNA: TGTGCCAGTAGTGCGGGACTAGCGGGAGGTCCCTACTCCTACAATGAGCAGTTCTTC
CDR3 protein: CASSAGLAGGPYSYNEQFF

J gene: TRBJ2-5
V gene: TRBV18
clone size: once
D gene: TRBD2
CDR3 DNA: TGTGCCAGCTCACCAGGGCTAGCGGGAGGCCAAGAGACCCAGTACTTC
CDR3 protein: CASSPGLAGGQETQYF

J gene: TRBJ2-3
V gene: TRBV7-3
clone size: -
D gene: TRBD1
CDR3 DNA: TGTGCCAGCAGCCGGGACAGGGGGACAGATACGCAGTATTTT
CDR3 protein: CASSRDRGTDTQYF

J gene: TRBJ2-2
V gene: TRBV7-8
clone size: few
D gene: TRBD2
CDR3 DNA: TGTGCCAGCAGCCGACTAGCGGGAATGAACACCGGGGAGCTGTTTTTT
CDR3 protein: CASSRLAGMNTGELFF

J gene: TRBJ2-7
V gene: TRBV5-6
clone size: -
D gene: -
CDR3 DNA: TGTGCCAGCAGCTTGGGTGGGAGGTACGAGCAGTACTTC
CDR3 protein: CASSLGGRYEQYF

J gene: TRBJ2-3
V gene: TRBV5-1
clone size: once
D gene: TRBD2
CDR3 DNA: TGCGCCAGCAGGCTCAATGGGGCGGGAGGTTCAGATACGCAGTATTTT
CDR3 protein: CASRLNGAGGSDTQYF

J gene: TRBJ2-7
V gene: TRBV7-2
clone size: -
D gene: TRBD1
CDR3 DNA: TGTGCCAGCAGCCGGGGACAGGGTCCCATCCGGGTCTACTTC
CDR3 protein: CASSRGQGPIRVYF

J gene: TRBJ2-7
V gene: TRBV7-8
clone size: -
D gene: -
CDR3 DNA: TGTGCCAGCAGCCCACAGGGAAGCTCCTACGAGCAGTACTTC
CDR3 protein: CASSPQGSSYEQYF

J gene: TRBJ1-5
V gene: TRBV28
clone size: -
D gene: -
CDR3 DNA: TGTGCCAGCAGGGCAGACACTTTAAATCAGCCCCAGCATTTT
CDR3 protein: CASRADTLNQPQHF

J gene: TRBJ2-7
V gene: TRBV19
clone size: -
D gene: TRBD2
CDR3 DNA: TGTGCCAGTAGAGTGTCTAGCGGGACCCTGAGGGAGCAGTACTTC
CDR3 protein: CASRVSSGTLREQYF

J gene: TRBJ1-1
V gene: TRBV3-1/TRBV3-2
clone size: few
D gene: -
CDR3 DNA: TGTGCCAGCAGGGGGGGCACTGAAGCTTTCTTT
CDR3 protein: CASRGGTEAFF

J gene: TRBJ2-7
V gene: TRBV7-8
clone size: -
D gene: TRBD1
CDR3 DNA: TGTGCCAGCAGCACCCAGGACAGGGGCGACTTCGAGCAGTACTTC
CDR3 protein: CASSTQDRGDFEQYF

J gene: TRBJ1-2
V gene: TRBV25-1
clone size: -
D gene: TRBD1
CDR3 DNA: TGTGCCAGCCCCCACGCCCCGGACAGGGGGAACTATGGCTACACCTTC
CDR3 protein: CASPHAPDRGNYGYTF

J gene: TRBJ2-5
V gene: TRBV7-2
clone size: -
D gene: -
CDR3 DNA: TGTGCCAGCAGCGAGCTAGGGGCGCGGGAGACCCAGTACTTC
CDR3 protein: CASSELGARETQYF

J gene: TRBJ2-5
V gene: TRBV5-1
clone size: once
D gene: -
CDR3 DNA: TGCGCCAGCAGCTTGGCGGAGACCCAGTACTTC
CDR3 protein: CASSLAETQYF

J gene: TRBJ2-7
V gene: TRBV7-6
clone size: once
D gene: TRBD1
CDR3 DNA: TGTGCCAGCAGCCGAACCCCCAACAGGGGCTTCTACGAGCAGTACTTC
CDR3 protein: CASSRTPNRGFYEQYF

J gene: TRBJ2-3
V gene: TRBV9
clone size: -
D gene: -
CDR3 DNA: TGTGCCAGCAGCGTAGCCGACAGCTACTACACAGATACGCAGTATTTT
CDR3 protein: CASSVADSYYTDTQYF